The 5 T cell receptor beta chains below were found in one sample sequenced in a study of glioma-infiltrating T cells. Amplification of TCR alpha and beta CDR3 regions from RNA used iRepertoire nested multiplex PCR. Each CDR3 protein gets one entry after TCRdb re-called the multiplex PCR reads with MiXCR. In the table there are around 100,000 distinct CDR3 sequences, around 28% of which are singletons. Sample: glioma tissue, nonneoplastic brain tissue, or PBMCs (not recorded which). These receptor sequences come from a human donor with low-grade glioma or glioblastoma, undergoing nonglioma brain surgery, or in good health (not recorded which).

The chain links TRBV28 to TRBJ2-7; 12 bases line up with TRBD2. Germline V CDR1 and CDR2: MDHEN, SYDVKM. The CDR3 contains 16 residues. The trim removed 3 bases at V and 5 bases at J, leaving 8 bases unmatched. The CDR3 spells CASSFLSSGGAHEQYF. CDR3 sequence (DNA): TGTGCCAGCAGTTTTTTGTCTAGCGGGGGGGCCCACGAGCAGTACTTC.

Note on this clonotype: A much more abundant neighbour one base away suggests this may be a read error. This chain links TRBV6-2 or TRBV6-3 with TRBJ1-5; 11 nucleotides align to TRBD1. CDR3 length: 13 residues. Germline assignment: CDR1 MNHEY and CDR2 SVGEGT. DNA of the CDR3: TGTGCCAGCAGTTACGGACAGGGGGCCCCCCGGCATTTT. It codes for CASSYGQGAPRHF.

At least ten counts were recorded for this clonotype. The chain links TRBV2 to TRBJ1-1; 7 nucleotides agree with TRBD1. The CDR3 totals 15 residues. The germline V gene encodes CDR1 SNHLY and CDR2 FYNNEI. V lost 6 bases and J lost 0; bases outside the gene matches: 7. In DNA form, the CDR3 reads TGTGCCAGCAGCCGCGGGACAGCGGTGAACACTGAAGCTTTCTTT. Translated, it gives CASSRGTAVNTEAFF.

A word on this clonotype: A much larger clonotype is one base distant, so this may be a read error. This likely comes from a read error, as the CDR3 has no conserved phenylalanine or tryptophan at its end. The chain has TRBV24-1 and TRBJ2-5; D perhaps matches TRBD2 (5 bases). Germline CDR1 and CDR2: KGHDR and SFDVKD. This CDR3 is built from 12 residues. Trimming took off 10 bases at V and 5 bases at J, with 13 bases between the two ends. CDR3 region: CATGSSGETQYL. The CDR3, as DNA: TGTGCCACAGGTAGCTCGGGGGAGACCCAGTACTTA.

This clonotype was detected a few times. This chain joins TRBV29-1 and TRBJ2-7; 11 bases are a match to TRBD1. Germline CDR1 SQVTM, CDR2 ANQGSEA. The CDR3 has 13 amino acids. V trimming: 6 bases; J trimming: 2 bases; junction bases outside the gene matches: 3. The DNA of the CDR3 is TGCAGCGTGCCGGGACAGGGGGCCTACGAGCAGTACTTC. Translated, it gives CSVPGQGAYEQYF.